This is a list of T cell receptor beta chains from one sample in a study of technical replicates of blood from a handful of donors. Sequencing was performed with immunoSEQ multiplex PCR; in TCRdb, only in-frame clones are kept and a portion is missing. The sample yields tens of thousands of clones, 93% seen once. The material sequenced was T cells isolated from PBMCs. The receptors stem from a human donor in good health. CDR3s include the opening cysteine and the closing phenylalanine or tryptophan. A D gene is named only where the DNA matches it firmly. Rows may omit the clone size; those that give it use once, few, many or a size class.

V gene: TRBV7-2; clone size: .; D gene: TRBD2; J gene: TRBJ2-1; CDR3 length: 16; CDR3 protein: CASSTEPGGGANEQFF; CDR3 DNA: TGTGCCAGCAGCACAGAACCGGGAGGCGGTGCAAATGAGCAGTTCTTC
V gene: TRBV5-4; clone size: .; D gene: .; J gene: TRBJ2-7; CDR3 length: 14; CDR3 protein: CASSLGTDPYEQYF; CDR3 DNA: TGTGCCAGCAGCTTGGGCACTGATCCCTACGAGCAGTACTTC
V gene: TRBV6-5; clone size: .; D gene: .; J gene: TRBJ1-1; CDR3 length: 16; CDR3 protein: CASSFTPGLKNTEAFF; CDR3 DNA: TGTGCCAGCAGTTTCACACCGGGACTCAAGAACACTGAAGCTTTCTTT
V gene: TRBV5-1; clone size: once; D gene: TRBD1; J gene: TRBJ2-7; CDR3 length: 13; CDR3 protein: CASSEDRGQEQYF; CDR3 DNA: TGCGCCAGCAGCGAGGACAGGGGTCAGGAGCAGTACTTC
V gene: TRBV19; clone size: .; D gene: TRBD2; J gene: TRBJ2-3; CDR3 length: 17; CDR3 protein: CASSIGRTSGSPDTQYF; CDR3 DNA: TGTGCCAGTAGTATAGGTAGGACTAGCGGGAGTCCAGATACGCAGTATTTT
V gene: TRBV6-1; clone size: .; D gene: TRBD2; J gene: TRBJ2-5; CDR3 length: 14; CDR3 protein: CASSLTSGRETQYF; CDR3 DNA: TGTGCCAGCAGCCTAACTAGCGGGAGAGAGACCCAGTACTTC
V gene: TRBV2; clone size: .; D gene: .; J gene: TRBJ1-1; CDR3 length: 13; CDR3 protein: CASRPGLNTEAFF; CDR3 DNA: TGTGCCAGCAGACCCGGACTAAACACTGAAGCTTTCTTT
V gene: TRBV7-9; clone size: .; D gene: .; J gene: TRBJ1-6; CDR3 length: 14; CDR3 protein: CASRLTGGNSPLHF; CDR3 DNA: TGTGCCAGCAGATTAACGGGAGGTAATTCACCCCTCCACTTT
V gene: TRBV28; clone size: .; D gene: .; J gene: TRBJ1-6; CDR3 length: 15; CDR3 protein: CASSLPDRLNSPLHF; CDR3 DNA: TGTGCCAGCAGTTTACCAGACAGGCTTAATTCACCCCTCCACTTT
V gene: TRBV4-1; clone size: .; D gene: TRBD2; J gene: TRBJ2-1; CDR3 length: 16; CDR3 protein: CASSSRQGGSYNEQFF; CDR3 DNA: TGCGCCAGCAGCTCTCGGCAGGGAGGGTCCTACAATGAGCAGTTCTTC
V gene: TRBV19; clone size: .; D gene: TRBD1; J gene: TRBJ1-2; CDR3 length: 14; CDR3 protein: CASRNDRVGYGYTF; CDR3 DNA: TGTGCCAGTAGAAATGACAGGGTAGGCTATGGCTACACCTTC
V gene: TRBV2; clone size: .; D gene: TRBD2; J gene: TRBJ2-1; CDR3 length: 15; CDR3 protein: CAASGRASSYNEQFF; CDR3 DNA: TGTGCCGCTAGCGGGAGGGCGAGCTCCTACAATGAGCAGTTCTTC
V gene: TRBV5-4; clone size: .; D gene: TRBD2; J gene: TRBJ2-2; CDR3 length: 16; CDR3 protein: CASSRSPGLAVEELFF; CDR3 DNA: TGTGCCAGCAGCCGATCTCCGGGACTAGCAGTAGAGGAGCTGTTTTTT
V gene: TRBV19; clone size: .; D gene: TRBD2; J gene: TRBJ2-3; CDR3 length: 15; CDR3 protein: CASSTVAREGDTQYF; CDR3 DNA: TGTGCCAGTAGTACAGTAGCCCGGGAGGGAGATACGCAGTATTTT
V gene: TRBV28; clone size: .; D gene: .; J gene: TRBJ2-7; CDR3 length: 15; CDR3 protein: CASSLGQWGLDEQYF; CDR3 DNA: TGTGCCAGCAGTTTAGGACAATGGGGGCTAGACGAGCAGTACTTC
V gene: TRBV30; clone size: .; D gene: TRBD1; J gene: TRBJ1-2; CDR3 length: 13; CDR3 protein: CAWDKQGNYGYTF; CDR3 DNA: TGTGCCTGGGATAAACAGGGGAACTATGGCTACACCTTC
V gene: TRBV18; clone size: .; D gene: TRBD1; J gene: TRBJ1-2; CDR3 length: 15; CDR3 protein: CASSPLSDRNYGYTF; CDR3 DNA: TGTGCCAGCTCACCGCTATCGGACAGGAACTATGGCTACACCTTC
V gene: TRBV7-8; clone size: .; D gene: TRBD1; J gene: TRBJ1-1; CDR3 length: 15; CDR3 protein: CASSLSGQGTTEAFF; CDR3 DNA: TGTGCCAGCAGCTTATCGGGACAGGGTACCACTGAAGCTTTCTTT
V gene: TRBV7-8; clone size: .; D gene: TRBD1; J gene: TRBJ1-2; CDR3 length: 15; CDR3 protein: CASSSWDRFNYGYTF; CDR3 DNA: TGTGCCAGCAGCTCATGGGACAGATTTAACTATGGCTACACCTTC
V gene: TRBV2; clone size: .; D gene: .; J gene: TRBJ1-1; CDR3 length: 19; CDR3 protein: CASSERRVGAFSFSGEAFF; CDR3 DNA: TGTGCCAGCAGTGAGAGGCGCGTAGGGGCATTTTCTTTTTCCGGTGAAGCTTTCTTT
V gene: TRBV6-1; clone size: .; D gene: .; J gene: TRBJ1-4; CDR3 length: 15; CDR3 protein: CASSTGLPKFEKLFF; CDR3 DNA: TGTGCCAGCAGCACAGGGTTACCTAAATTCGAAAAACTGTTTTTT
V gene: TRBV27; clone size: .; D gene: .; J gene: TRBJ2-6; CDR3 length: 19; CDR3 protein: CASSTRAGIVFPGANVLTF; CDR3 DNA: TGTGCCAGCAGTACAAGGGCGGGGATCGTATTTCCTGGGGCCAACGTCCTGACTTTC
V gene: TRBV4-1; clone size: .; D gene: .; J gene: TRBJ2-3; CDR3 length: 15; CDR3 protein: CASSQPRDIKRTQYF; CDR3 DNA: TGCGCCAGCAGCCAGCCCCGGGACATAAAGCGTACGCAGTATTTT
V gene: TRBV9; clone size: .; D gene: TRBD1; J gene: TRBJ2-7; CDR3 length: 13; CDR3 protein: CASSLGQLYEQYF; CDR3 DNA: TGTGCCAGCAGCTTGGGACAGCTCTACGAGCAGTACTTC
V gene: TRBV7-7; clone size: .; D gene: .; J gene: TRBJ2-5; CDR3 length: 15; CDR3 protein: CASSLQQGGGETQYF; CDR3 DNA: TGTGCTAGCAGCCTACAACAGGGGGGGGGAGAGACCCAGTACTTC
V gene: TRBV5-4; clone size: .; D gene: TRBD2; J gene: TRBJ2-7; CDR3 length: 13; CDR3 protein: CASNLGGSDEQYF; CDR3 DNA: TGTGCCAGCAACCTGGGGGGGTCGGACGAGCAGTACTTC
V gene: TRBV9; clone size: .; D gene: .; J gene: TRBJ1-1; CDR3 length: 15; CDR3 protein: CASSVEGLMITEAFF; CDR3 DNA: TGTGCCAGCAGCGTAGAGGGACTAATGATTACTGAAGCTTTCTTT
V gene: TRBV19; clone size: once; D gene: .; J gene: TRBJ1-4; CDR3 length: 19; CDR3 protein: CASSIDAGQPLRDNEKLFF; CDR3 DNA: TGTGCCAGTAGTATTGACGCCGGACAGCCACTTAGGGATAATGAAAAACTGTTTTTT
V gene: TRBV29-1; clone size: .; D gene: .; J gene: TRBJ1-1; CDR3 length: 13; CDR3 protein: CSVEEPGGTEAFF; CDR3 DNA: TGCAGCGTTGAAGAACCGGGTGGTACTGAAGCTTTCTTT
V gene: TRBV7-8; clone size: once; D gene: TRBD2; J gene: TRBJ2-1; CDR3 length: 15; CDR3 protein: CASSLGLAETDEQFF; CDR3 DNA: TGTGCCAGCAGCTTAGGCCTAGCGGAAACTGATGAGCAGTTCTTC
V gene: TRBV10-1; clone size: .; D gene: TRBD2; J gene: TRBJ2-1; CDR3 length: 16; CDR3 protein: CASDGARLAAYNEQFF; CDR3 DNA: TGCGCCAGCGATGGAGCACGGCTAGCGGCATACAATGAGCAGTTCTTC
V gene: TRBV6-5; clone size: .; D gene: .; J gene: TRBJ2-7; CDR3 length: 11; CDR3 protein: CASSSFYEQYF; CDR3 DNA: TGTGCCAGCAGTTCCTTCTACGAGCAGTACTTC
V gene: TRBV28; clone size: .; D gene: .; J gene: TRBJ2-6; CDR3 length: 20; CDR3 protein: CASSHGGVGVFPSGANVLTF; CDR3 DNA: TGTGCCAGCAGCCACGGGGGTGTAGGAGTTTTTCCCTCTGGGGCCAACGTCCTGACTTTC
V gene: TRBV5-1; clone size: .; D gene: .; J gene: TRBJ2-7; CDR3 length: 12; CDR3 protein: CASSLTEGEQYF; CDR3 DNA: TGCGCCAGCAGCTTGACGGAGGGCGAGCAGTACTTC
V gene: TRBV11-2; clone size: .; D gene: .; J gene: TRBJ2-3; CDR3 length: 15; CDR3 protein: CASSSEATAIYTQYF; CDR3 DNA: TGTGCCAGCAGCTCAGAAGCCACCGCCATATATACGCAGTATTTT
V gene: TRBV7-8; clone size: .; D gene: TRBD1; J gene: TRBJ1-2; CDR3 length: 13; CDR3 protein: CASGGQGLRGYTF; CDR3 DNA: TGTGCCAGCGGCGGACAGGGGTTACGGGGCTACACCTTC
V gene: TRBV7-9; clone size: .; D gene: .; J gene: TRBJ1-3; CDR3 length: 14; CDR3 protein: CASGADSSGNTIYF; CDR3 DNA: TGTGCCAGCGGCGCAGACTCCTCTGGAAACACCATATATTTT
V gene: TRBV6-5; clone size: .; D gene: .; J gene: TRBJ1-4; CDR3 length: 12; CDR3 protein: CASRQTNEKLFF; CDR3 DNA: TGTGCCAGCAGACAGACAAATGAAAAACTGTTTTTT
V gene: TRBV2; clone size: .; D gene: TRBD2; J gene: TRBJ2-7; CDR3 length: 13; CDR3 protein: CASTLAGVYEQYF; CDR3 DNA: TGTGCCAGCACACTAGCGGGAGTCTACGAGCAGTACTTC
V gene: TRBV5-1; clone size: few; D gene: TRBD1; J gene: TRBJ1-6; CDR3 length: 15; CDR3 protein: CASRGATGDNSPLHF; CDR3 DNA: TGCGCCAGCAGAGGGGCGACAGGGGATAATTCACCCCTCCACTTT
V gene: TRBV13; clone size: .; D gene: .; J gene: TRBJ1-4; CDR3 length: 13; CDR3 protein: CASSLAANEKLFF; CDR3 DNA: TGTGCCAGCAGCTTAGCAGCTAATGAAAAACTGTTTTTT
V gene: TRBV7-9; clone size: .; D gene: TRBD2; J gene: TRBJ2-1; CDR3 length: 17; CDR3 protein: CASSPGLAGGYYNEQFF; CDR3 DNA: TGTGCCAGCAGCCCGGGACTAGCGGGAGGATACTACAATGAGCAGTTCTTC
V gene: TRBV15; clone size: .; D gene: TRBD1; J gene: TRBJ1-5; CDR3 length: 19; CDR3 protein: CATSRGGTGITNSNQPQHF; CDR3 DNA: TGTGCCACCAGCAGAGGAGGGACAGGGATTACTAATAGCAATCAGCCCCAGCATTTT
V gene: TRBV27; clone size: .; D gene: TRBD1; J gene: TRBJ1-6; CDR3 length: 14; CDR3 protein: CASRQDRGPSPLHF; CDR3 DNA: TGTGCCAGCAGACAAGACAGGGGGCCTTCACCCCTCCACTTT
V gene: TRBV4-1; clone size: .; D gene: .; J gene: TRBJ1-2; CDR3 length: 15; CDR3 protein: CASSHDRGTERGYTF; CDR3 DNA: TGCGCCAGCAGCCATGACCGGGGGACGGAGAGAGGCTACACCTTC
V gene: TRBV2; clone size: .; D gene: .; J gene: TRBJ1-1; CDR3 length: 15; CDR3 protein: CASSEDGRVGTEAFF; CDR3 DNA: TGTGCCAGCAGTGAAGACGGCAGGGTGGGCACTGAAGCTTTCTTT
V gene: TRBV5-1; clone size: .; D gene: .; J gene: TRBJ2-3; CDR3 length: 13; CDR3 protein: CASSYGRTDTQYF; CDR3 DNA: TGCGCCAGCAGCTACGGTCGCACAGATACGCAGTATTTT